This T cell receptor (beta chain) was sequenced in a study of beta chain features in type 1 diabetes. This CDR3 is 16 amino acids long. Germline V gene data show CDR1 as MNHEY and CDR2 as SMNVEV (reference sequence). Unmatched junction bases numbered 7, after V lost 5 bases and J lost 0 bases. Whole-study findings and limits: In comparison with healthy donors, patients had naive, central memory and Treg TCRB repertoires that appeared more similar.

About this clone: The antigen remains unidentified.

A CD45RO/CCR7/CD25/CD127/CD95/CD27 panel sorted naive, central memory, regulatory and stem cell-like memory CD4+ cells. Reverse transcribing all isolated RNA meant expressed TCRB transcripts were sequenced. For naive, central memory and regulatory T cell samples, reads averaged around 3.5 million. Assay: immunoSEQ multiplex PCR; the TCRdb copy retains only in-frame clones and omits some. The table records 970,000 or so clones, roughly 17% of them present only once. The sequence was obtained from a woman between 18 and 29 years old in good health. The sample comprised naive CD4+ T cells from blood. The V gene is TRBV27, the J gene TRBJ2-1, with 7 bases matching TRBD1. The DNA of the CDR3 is TGTGCCAGCAGTAGGGGGACAGAAAGCTCCTACAATGAGCAGTTCTTC. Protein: CASSRGTESSYNEQFF.